One T cell receptor (beta chain) is described in this entry. Antigen unknown. The germline V gene has CDR1 LGHNA and CDR2 YNFKEQ. CDR3 length: 13 amino acids. Between the trimmed V and J ends, which lost 0 bases and 6 bases, there was a span of 6 bases. This sample is drawn from a study of cytomegalovirus exposure and HLA in healthy donors. The method was immunoSEQ multiplex PCR; TCRdb's version includes in-frame clones alone and lacks a portion of them. The sample lists roughly 60,000 clones, over 85% occurring once. Points from the study as a whole: The study flagged 150 to 200 TCR beta chains as cytomegalovirus-associated. According to a later analysis, TCR clusters from the first cohort tended to co-occur in the approximately 120 validation repertoires.

The sequenced material came from PBMCs. The receptor was isolated from a woman aged 18-35 years in good health and CMV-seropositive. The chain couples TRBV4-2 to TRBJ2-1; the D gene is possibly TRBD1 (5 bases). DNA for the CDR3: TGTGCCAGCAGCCAAGATACAGGCAATGAGCAGTTCTTC. Translated: CASSQDTGNEQFF.